Listed here are 9 T cell receptor beta chains from one sample, sequenced in a study of blood T cell repertoires in COVID-19. Only in-frame clones appear in the TCRdb table, and some are missing; sequencing was by immunoSEQ multiplex PCR. The sample lists approximately 300,000 clones; about 82% were seen once. The specimen was peripheral blood. Source of these receptors: a woman aged 45-65 years with acute or convalescent COVID-19.

The chain is built from TRBV6-5 and TRBJ2-1, with 7 bases that match TRBD2. CDR3 length: 15 residues. V lost 7 bases and J lost 4; bases outside the gene matches: 10. Per germline, CDR1 MNHEY and CDR2 SVGAGI. CDR3 DNA: TGTGCCAGCACCAAACGGGGGGACCTTTACAATGAGCAGTTCTTC. Translated: CASTKRGDLYNEQFF.

This rearrangement joins TRBV15 to TRBJ1-2; 8 bases fit TRBD1. Per the germline V gene, CDR1 is LNHNV and CDR2 is YYDKDF (reference sequence). CDR3 length: 16 residues. Losses at the gene ends were 4 bases for V and 8 bases for J; bases not matched to a gene: 15. This CDR3 is CATSMPDREGRRGYTF. CDR3 bases: TGTGCCACCAGCATGCCGGACAGGGAAGGAAGGAGAGGCTACACCTTC. The variable domain in full, with the rest retrieved from reference TRBV15 and TRBJ1-2, is DAMVIQNPRYQVTQFGKPVTLSCSQTLNHNVMYWYQQKSSQAPKLLFHYYDKDFNNEADTPDNFQSRRPNTSFCFLDIRSPGLGDTAMYLCATSMPDREGRRGYTFGSGTRLTVV.

The chain links TRBV29-1 to TRBJ2-7, with TRBD1 identical over 8 bases. In germline, CDR1 is SQVTM, CDR2 ANQGSEA. The V segment lost 7 bases and the J segment 4 bases; nucleotides outside the gene matches: 12. The CDR3 loop spans 14 amino acids. Here the CDR3 DNA reads TGCAGCGCCCGAGGACAGGGAAGTAAGTACGAGCAGTACTTC. This sequence encodes CSARGQGSKYEQYF.

The chain carries TRBV4-1 and TRBJ2-1; TRBD1 is a possible D gene (7 bases). The CDR3 length is 19 residues. The germline V gene has CDR1 MGHRA and CDR2 YSYEKL. V was clipped by 2 bases and J by 1 base, with 21 bases between them. CDR3 sequence (DNA): TGCGCCAGCAGCCAACTTTGGGCAGGGGGACTTTCTTCCTACAATGAGCAGTTCTTC. Its translation is CASSQLWAGGLSSYNEQFF.

The chain combines TRBV18 with TRBJ2-7, with 7 bases lining up with TRBD2. V was clipped by 1 base and J by 0 bases; unmatched bases: 6. Germline V CDR1 and CDR2: KGHSH, LQKENI. This CDR3 comprises 16 residues. CDR3 loop: CASSPLGGLNSYEQYF. The CDR3 DNA sequence: TGTGCCAGCTCACCACTCGGGGGGTTGAACTCCTACGAGCAGTACTTC.

This clone was observed a single time. J is TRBJ2-7 and V is TRBV9; no firm D call. The V gene lost 1 base and the J gene lost 4 bases, with 12 bases spanning the gap. CDR3 length: 14 amino acids. The germline V gene has CDR1 SGDLS and CDR2 YYNGEE. CDR3: CASSVSEQLYEQYF. The DNA of the CDR3 is TGTGCCAGCAGCGTATCGGAACAGTTATACGAGCAGTACTTC.

The chain employs TRBV5-1 and TRBJ1-6, with 8 bases that match TRBD1. This CDR3 is built from 16 residues. Germline CDR1 and CDR2: SGHRS and YFSETQ. The V and J ends lost 0 bases and 9 bases, in that order; junction bases with no gene match: 8. This CDR3 is CASSLVAGGAGSPLHF. DNA of the CDR3: TGCGCCAGCAGCTTGGTGGCAGGGGGCGCCGGTTCACCCCTCCACTTT.

The V call is TRBV7-3, the J call TRBJ2-5; D remains unclear. This CDR3 has 13 residues. Germline assignment: CDR1 SGHTA and CDR2 FQGTGA. V was shortened by 2 bases and J by 0 bases, with 4 bases between the two germline ends. DNA for the CDR3: TGTGCCAGCAGCTTACGGGACCAAGAGACCCAGTACTTC. Translating gives CASSLRDQETQYF.

The V and J genes are TRBV6-2 or TRBV6-3 and TRBJ2-1, with 14 bases that match TRBD2. The junction had 9 bases not matched to a gene; V was cut back by 5 bases and J by 3 bases. CDR1 is MNHEY, CDR2 SVGEGT, per germline. The CDR3 spans 18 residues. This CDR3 reads CASSGPGLAGGNYNEQFF. The CDR3 bases are TGTGCCAGCAGTGGGCCCGGACTAGCGGGAGGAAACTACAATGAGCAGTTCTTC.